The 9 T cell receptor beta chains below were found in one sample sequenced in a study of cytomegalovirus exposure and HLA in healthy donors. The PCR was carried out with 60 Vbeta primers and 13 Jbeta primers. Clones were sequenced by immunoSEQ multiplex PCR, and TCRdb holds only the in-frame ones, with some missing. The data contain approximately 70,000 clones, 74% of them seen just once; the ten biggest clones take up over 20%. Source material: PBMCs. Every receptor here comes from a woman aged 25 to 39 in good health and CMV-seropositive.

J is TRBJ2-2 and V is TRBV30, with TRBD1 as a possible D gene (6 bases). The CDR3 is 13 residues long. V was shortened by 4 bases and J by 6 bases, with 12 bases between the two germline ends. Per the germline V gene, CDR1 is GTSNPN and CDR2 is SVGIG (reference sequence). CDR3 loop: CAWNRQEAGELFF. The CDR3 region has the DNA TGTGCCTGGAATCGACAGGAGGCCGGGGAGCTGTTTTTT.

This clone has only one observation. V and J are TRBV28 and TRBJ1-1; TRBD1 is a possible D gene (5 bases). V lost 3 bases, J lost 6 bases, and 14 bases lay in between. Germline V gene data show CDR1 as MDHEN and CDR2 as SYDVKM. The CDR3 runs to 14 residues. The CDR3 spells CASSFIKGYAEAFF. In DNA, the CDR3 is TGTGCCAGCAGTTTTATCAAGGGGTACGCTGAAGCTTTCTTT.

The J gene is TRBJ2-1, the V gene TRBV7-9, with D tentatively TRBD2 (5 bases). CDR1 is SEHNR, CDR2 FQNEAQ, per germline (reference sequence). Trimming pared 3 bases from V and 9 bases from J, leaving 15 bases between. The CDR3 spans 14 residues. The CDR3 loop reads CASSLGSGTGEQFF. The CDR3 DNA follows: TGTGCCAGCAGCTTGGGGTCGGGAACGGGTGAGCAGTTCTTC.

The chain employs TRBV5-1 and TRBJ1-1; D gene uncertain. V was pared by 6 bases and J by 1 base, with 10 bases between. This CDR3 spans 13 amino acids. Germline V gives CDR1 SGHRS, CDR2 YFSETQ. Written as DNA, the CDR3 is TGCGCCAGCACGAGGGAGGCGAACACTGAAGCTTTCTTT. Protein sequence: CASTREANTEAFF.

The J gene is TRBJ2-7, the V gene TRBV7-2; 16 nucleotides match TRBD2. Germline V gene sequence: CDR1 SGHTA, CDR2 FQGNSA. Trimming removed 6 bases from V and 4 bases from J; junction bases left unmatched: 15. This CDR3 comprises 19 residues. In DNA, the CDR3 is TGTGCCAGCAGTGGGGGGACTAGCGGGAGGGAAAAACGACCGTACGAGCAGTACTTC. Its translation: CASSGGTSGREKRPYEQYF. The full variable domain, its missing parts supplied by reference TRBV7-2 and TRBJ2-7, is GAGVSQSPSNKVTEKGKDVELRCDPISGHTALYWYRQSLGQGLEFLIYFQGNSAPDKSGLPSDRFSAERTGGSVSTLTIQRTQQEDSAVYLCASSGGTSGREKRPYEQYFGPGTRLTVT.

The chain has TRBV4-1 and TRBJ2-5; TRBD1 matches at 7 bases. With V trimmed by 4 bases and J by 2 bases, 13 bases remained unmatched. Germline CDR1 is MGHRA and CDR2 is YSYEKL. The CDR3 extends over 17 amino acids. CDR3 protein: CASSLDTLTGNQETQYF. CDR3 sequence (DNA): TGCGCCAGCAGCCTAGACACCCTGACAGGGAATCAAGAGACCCAGTACTTC.

This clone was seen a few times. The chain carries TRBV7-8 and TRBJ1-5, with D hard to call. V lost 3 bases and J lost 0, with 6 bases in between. This CDR3 is 14 amino acids long. CDR1 and CDR2 from the germline V gene are SGHVS and FQNEAQ. The CDR3 loop reads CASSLAVSNQPQHF. The DNA for the CDR3 is TGTGCCAGCAGCTTGGCGGTTAGCAATCAGCCCCAGCATTTT.

The CDR3 DNA follows: TGTGCCAGTAGTAGATACCAGGGGAATCAGCCCCAGCATTTT. This encodes CASSRYQGNQPQHF. The chain is built from TRBV19 and TRBJ1-5; D perhaps matches TRBD1 (6 bases). The ends were cut back, 4 bases at V and 4 bases at J, with 11 bases in the middle. Germline CDR1 is LNHDA and CDR2 is SQIVND (reference sequence). The length of the CDR3 is 14 residues.

This clone has ten or more counts. The chain links TRBV5-1 to TRBJ2-7; TRBD1 might be the D (6 bases). CDR3 size: 13 residues. Germline CDR1 is SGHRS and CDR2 is YFSETQ. V gave up 6 bases and J gave up 2 bases, with 12 bases separating them. CDR3: CASKRTETYEQYF. CDR3 in DNA: TGCGCCAGCAAGCGGACAGAGACCTACGAGCAGTACTTC.